The clone carrying this T cell receptor beta chain appeared a single time. What it recognizes is unknown. Expansion with viral peptide pools was applied to antigen-specific CD4+ T cells by the ViraFEST assay prior to sequencing. When 10 to 11 days of culture had elapsed, CD4+ T cells were isolated. According to PCR results, the person was infected with SARS-CoV-2 between March and December 2020. With roughly 9.1 ug/ml peptides and roughly 11 IU/ml IL-2, over 1.5 million PBMC per well were cultured. Cultures got half-medium changes with IL-2 on days 3 and 7. The sample belongs to a study of vaccination effects on CD4 cells after COVID-19. The wider study: Two-dose vaccination with either BNT162b2 or mRNA-1273 was given to the participants.

Measured with immunoSEQ multiplex PCR; TCRdb has only the in-frame clones, and not every one. In the table there are tens of thousands of clones, under 85% of which are singletons. The V and J ends lost 3 bases and 5 bases, in that order; junction bases with no gene match: 6. This CDR3 is 16 amino acids long. The V gene's germline CDR1 is KGHDR and CDR2 SFDVKD. Study findings and constraints: At late timepoints after vaccination, vaccine- and infection-induced clones shrank markedly.

The source of this sequence is a human donor who had a prior SARS-CoV-2 infection. Source: CD4+ T cells from PBMCs cultured with a peptide pool, taken before COVID-19 vaccination. The chain recombines TRBV24-1 with TRBJ2-2, with 9 bases that match TRBD1. The CDR3 protein is CATSDQDRGGTGELFF. CDR3 nucleotides: TGTGCCACCAGTGATCAGGACAGGGGTGGGACCGGGGAGCTGTTTTTT.